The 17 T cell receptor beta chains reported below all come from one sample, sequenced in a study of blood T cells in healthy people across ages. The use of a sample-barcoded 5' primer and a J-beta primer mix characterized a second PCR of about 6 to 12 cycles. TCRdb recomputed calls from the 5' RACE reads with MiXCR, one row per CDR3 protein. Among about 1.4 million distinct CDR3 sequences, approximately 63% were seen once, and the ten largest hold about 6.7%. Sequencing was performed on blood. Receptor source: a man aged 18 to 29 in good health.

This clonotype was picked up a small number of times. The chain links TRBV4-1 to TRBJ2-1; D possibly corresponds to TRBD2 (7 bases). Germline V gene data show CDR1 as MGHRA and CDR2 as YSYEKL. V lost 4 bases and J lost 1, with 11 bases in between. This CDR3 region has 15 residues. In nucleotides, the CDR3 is TGCGCCAGCAGCCCAGCGGGACAATCCTACAATGAGCAGTTCTTC. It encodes CASSPAGQSYNEQFF.

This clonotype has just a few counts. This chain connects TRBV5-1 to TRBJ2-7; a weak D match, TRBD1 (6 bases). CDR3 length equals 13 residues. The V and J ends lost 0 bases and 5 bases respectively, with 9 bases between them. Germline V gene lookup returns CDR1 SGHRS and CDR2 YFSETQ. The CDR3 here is CASSLVAGDEQYF. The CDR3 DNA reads TGCGCCAGCAGCTTGGTGGCAGGGGACGAGCAGTACTTC.

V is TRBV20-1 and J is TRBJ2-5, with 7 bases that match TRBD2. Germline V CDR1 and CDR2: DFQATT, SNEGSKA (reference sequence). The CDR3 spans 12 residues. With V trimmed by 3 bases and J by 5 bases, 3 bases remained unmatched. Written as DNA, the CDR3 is TGCAGTGCTAGTTGGGACTATGAGACCCAGTACTTC. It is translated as CSASWDYETQYF.

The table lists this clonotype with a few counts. CDR3 coding DNA: TGCGCCAGCAGCACCCGACAGGGGGAGTCCTACGAGCAGTACTTC. It translates to CASSTRQGESYEQYF. This chain joins TRBV5-1 and TRBJ2-4, with 9 bases lining up with TRBD1. The tail of the sequence fits TRBJ2-7 better, so the J call may be wrong. The length of the CDR3 is 15 residues. In germline, CDR1 is SGHRS, CDR2 YFSETQ.

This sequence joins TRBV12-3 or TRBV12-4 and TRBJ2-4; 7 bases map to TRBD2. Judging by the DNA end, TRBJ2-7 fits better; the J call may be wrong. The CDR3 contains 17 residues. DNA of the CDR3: TGTGCCAGCAGTTCTTCCTTTGCTAGCGGAGTCCCTTACGAGCAGTACTTC. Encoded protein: CASSSSFASGVPYEQYF.

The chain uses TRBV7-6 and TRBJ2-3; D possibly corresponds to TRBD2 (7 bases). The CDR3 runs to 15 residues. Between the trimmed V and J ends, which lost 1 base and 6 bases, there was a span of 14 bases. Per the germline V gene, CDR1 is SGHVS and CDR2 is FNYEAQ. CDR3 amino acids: CASSLGGGPVDTQYF. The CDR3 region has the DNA TGTGCCAGCAGCTTAGGGGGGGGGCCCGTGGATACGCAGTATTTT.

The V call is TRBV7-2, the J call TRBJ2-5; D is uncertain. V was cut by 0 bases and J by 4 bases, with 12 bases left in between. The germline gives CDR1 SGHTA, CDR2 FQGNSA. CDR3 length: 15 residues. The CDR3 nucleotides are TGTGCCAGCAGCTTAGCGGCAGGCTACCTAGAGACCCAGTACTTC. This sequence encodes CASSLAAGYLETQYF.

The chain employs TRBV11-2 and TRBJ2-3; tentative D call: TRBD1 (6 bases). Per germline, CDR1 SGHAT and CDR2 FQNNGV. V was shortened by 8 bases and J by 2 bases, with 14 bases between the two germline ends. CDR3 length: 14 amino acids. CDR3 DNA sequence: TGTGCCAGCGCACCGGACAGCCCCACAGATACGCAGTATTTT. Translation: CASAPDSPTDTQYF.

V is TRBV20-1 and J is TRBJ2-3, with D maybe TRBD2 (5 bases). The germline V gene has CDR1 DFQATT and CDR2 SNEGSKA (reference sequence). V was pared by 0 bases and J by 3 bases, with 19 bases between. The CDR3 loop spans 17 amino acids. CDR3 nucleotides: TGCAGTGCTAGAGATAGTTTAGAGGGAGTTCAGACAGATACGCAGTATTTT. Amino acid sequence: CSARDSLEGVQTDTQYF.

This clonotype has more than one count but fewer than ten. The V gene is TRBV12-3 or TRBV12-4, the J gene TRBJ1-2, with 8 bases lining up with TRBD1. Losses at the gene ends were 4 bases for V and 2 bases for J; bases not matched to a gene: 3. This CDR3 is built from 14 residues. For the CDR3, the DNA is TGTGCCAGCAGTTCTAGGACAGGGAACTATGGCTACACCTTC. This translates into CASSSRTGNYGYTF.

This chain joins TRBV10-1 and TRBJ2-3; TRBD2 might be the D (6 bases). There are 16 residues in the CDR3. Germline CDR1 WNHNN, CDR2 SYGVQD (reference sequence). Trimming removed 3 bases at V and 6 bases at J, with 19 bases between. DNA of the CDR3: TGCGCCAGCAGTGACGGGGGACTGTCTATAGAGGATACGCAGTATTTT. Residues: CASSDGGLSIEDTQYF.

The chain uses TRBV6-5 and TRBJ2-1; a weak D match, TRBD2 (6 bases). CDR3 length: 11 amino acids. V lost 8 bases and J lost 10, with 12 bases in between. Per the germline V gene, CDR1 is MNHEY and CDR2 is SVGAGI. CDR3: CASGTSVEQFF. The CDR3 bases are TGTGCCAGCGGGACTTCCGTCGAGCAGTTCTTC.

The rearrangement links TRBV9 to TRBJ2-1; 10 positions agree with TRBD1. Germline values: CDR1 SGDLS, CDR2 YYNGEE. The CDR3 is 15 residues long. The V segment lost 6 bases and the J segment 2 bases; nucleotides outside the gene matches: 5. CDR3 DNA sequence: TGTGCCAGCACCAAGGACAGGGGGACCTACAATGAGCAGTTCTTC. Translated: CASTKDRGTYNEQFF. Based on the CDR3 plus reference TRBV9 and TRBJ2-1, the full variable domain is DSGVTQTPKHLITATGQRVTLRCSPRSGDLSVYWYQQSLDQGLQFLIQYYNGEERAKGNILERFSAQQFPDLHSELNLSSLELGDSALYFCASTKDRGTYNEQFFGPGTRLTVL.

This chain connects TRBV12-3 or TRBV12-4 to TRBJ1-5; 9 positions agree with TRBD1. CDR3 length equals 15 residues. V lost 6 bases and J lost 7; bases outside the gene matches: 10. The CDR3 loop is CASRYGTGFLQPQHF. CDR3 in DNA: TGTGCCAGCAGGTACGGGACAGGGTTTTTACAGCCCCAGCATTTT.

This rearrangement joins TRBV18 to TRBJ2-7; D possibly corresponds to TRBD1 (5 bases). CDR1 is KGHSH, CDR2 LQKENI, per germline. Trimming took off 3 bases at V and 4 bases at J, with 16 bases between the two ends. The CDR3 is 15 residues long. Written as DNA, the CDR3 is TGTGCCAGCTCACCTGGGGCGAGAAGGTCGTACGAGCAGTACTTC. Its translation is CASSPGARRSYEQYF.

This CDR3 reads CSAPKDSGSFEQFF. CDR3 DNA: TGCAGTGCGCCGAAGGATAGCGGGAGTTTTGAGCAGTTCTTC. The V call is TRBV20-1, the J call TRBJ2-1, with TRBD2 matching 9 bases. Germline V CDR1 and CDR2: DFQATT, SNEGSKA (reference sequence). The junction had 12 bases not matched to a gene; V was cut back by 6 bases and J by 9 bases. CDR3 length equals 14 residues.

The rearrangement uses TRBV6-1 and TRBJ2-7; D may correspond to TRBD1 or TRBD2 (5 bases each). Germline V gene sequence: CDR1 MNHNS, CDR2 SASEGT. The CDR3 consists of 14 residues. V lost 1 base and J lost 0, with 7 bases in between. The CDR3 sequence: CASSEGGTSYEQYF. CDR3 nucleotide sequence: TGTGCCAGCAGTGAAGGTGGGACCTCCTACGAGCAGTACTTC.